This T cell receptor beta chain was captured in a study of cytomegalovirus exposure and HLA in healthy donors (dated by TCRdb to 2015 to 2018). Concerning the study at large: In an earlier analysis of under 750 of the donors, 250 to 300 Gb of sequence data and some 120 million unique TCR beta sequences from 150 million to 200 million T cells were reported. Roughly 310 gigabases of sequencing data and approximately 85 million unique TCR sequences were included in an early release covering about 620 HLA-typed donors. The genetic ancestry cluster associated with self-reported Caucasian donors included around four fifths of the 398 genotyped donors. The study aimed to test whether cataloging public T cell receptors could reveal signatures of past pathogen exposure. The T cell repertoires of 700 or so subjects were profiled by immunosequencing and related to cytomegalovirus serostatus. Besides the first cohort of approximately 710 subjects, a separate validation cohort made up of about 120 different subjects was used. High-throughput TCR immunosequencing, statistical association of individual TCRs with disease status, and machine learning were combined to predict cytomegalovirus infection status. In a later analysis, previously published TCR beta repertoires from 666 donors were re-analyzed and high-resolution HLA genotyping was added so that TCR occurrence patterns could be studied. Rather than drawing on any new phenotypic data, the later analysis identified candidate immune exposures from TCR beta sequences and the way those sequences occurred across donors. To decide whether each TCR beta V gene segment behaved as functional or pseudogenic, an earlier analysis of approximately 620 of the donors relied on high-throughput TCR beta sequencing. Donor age, sex, ethnicity and CMV serostatus were collected together with the repertoire data. A later genetic analysis used genome-wide SNP genotypes for about three fifths of the 666 donors, treating that subset as a discovery cohort. Every discovery cohort repertoire had been produced on one sequencing platform. HLA typing included class I and class II loci at four-digit resolution. The number of typed donors differed by locus: roughly 629-640 for A, B, C, DRB1 and DQB1; some 500 for DQA1; some 590 for DPA1; and roughly 490 for DPB1. About five DR-DQ haplotypes were handled as single units for association and clustering because linkage in the cohort was strong. On average, around 240,000 unique TCR beta nucleotide sequences were sequenced per donor among a few hundred genotyped donors of the cohort, with 15% to 20% of those sequences being non-productive.

Library generation was performed with the immunoSEQ multiplex PCR assay. For the multiplex PCR, a mixture combining 60 forward primers for TCR Vbeta segments and 13 reverse primers for TCR Jbeta segments was used. A multiplex PCR assay on genomic DNA amplified the CDR3 region of rearranged TCR beta genes. Amplified TCR beta libraries were sequenced as 87-base-pair reads on the Illumina HiSeq System. The source study handled its data this way. In a later analysis, 70 million to 95 million unique TCR beta chains were counted across the approximately 640 repertoires, and around 11 million of these chains were shared by at least two donors. To remove PCR and sequencing errors, raw reads were error-corrected and collapsed into unique sequences using a nearest-neighbor algorithm that merged closely related sequences. Alignment of CDR3 sequences to IMGT reference sequences was used to assign V, D and J gene segments. For a sequence to be retained, a match of at least six nucleotides to both a V gene segment and a J gene segment was required. A rearrangement counted as productive if the CDR3 had no stop codons and remained in frame with V and J, and every other rearrangement counted as non-productive. Following IMGT convention, CDR3 was defined as the stretch from the second conserved V-encoded cysteine to the conserved J-encoded phenylalanine. Sequences without an unambiguous match to a single V gene segment were excluded from the earlier analysis of about 640 of the donors. An earlier analysis of over 450 of the donors classified V segments as functional when productive rearrangements were above 56.7% and as segregating when the standard deviation between donors was above 5%. A statistical classification framework was developed to diagnose cytomegalovirus status using the catalog of TCR beta chain sequences. In a later analysis, V and J genes were assigned by comparing TCR nucleotide sequences against IMGT/GENE-DB human TR gene sequences. A later analysis assigned CDR3 sequences and most-parsimonious VDJ recombination scenarios with the TCRdist pipeline. In a later analysis, each TCR beta chain was defined by its CDR3 amino acid sequence together with its V-gene family, and reads lacking a unique V-gene family were excluded. In a later analysis, 550 to 650 highly shared, low-generation-probability nucleotide sequences were removed to address suspected cross-contamination and a sequencing artifact. In a later analysis, a clonal expansion index for each public chain was calculated from normalized within-repertoire ranks of inferred template counts. In a later analysis, generation probabilities were computed using a VDJ recombination model fitted to out-of-frame rearrangements, and the results were checked against IGoR. A later analysis scored TCR-TCR, TCR-HLA and TCR-CMV co-occurrence with hypergeometric tests, applying a repertoire-size bias correction to TCR pairs. To estimate false discovery rates, a later analysis permuted the HLA or CMV assignments 20 times. In a later analysis, co-occurring TCRs were grouped using DBSCAN, with TCRdist sequence similarity added in when clustering inside HLA-allele-positive subsets. For co-occurrence clustering, repertoires with fewer than 30,000 or more than 120,000 public chains were excluded, along with roughly 5 repertoires with anomalous nucleotide sharing. As stored in TCRdb, this immuneACCESS dataset retains in-frame rearrangements with V and J assigned. A fraction of the clones does not appear; measured against another copy, unresolved V genes explain less than half of the discrepancy, and the remainder lacks a known reason. V, J and clone size derive from that table, while D and trimming were established from the DNA sequence. The sample contains about 110,000 clones, approximately 79% of them found a single time. The ten biggest clones cover about 2% of the sample.

The CDR3 numbers 14 residues from cysteine through phenylalanine. The DNA shown is the 42-base CDR3, in frame from base 1. For CDR1 and CDR2, the germline V gene lists SGHTA and FQGNSA. The trim is 2 bases for V and 3 bases for J, with a gap of 10 bases between the germline ends. The cohort comprised 710 or so healthy bone marrow donors. At the time of sampling, all cohort members were nominally healthy, though unrecorded immune exposures were likely present. The donor tested CMV seronegative, placing the donor among the roughly 340 seronegative members of the cohort. Every donor gave a peripheral blood sample, and the peripheral blood mononuclear cells from that sample were used for TCR beta sequencing. Genomic DNA extraction from the blood cell samples was performed with the Qiagen DNeasy Blood Extraction Kit. A remark on this clone: Its antigen is currently not known. No per-base quality is available; no much larger clone lies one base away.

The full study reports these points: Some IMGT-functional V segments, including TRBV6-2 and TRBV6-3, could not be distinguished by the 87-base-pair reads and were therefore excluded. Presence/absence analyses assumed roughly uniform sequencing depth across donors, an assumption that may not hold. According to the authors, the approach could potentially be generalized to other disease states and immunological phenotypes. Linkage disequilibrium might explain the correlated functional status among segregating V segments, but an unknown experimental factor could not be excluded. A further reported finding was that TCR beta sequences accurately predicted the HLA-A and HLA-B alleles for most subjects in the first cohort. Three of the identified cytomegalovirus-associated TCR beta chains were confirmed in vitro to be specific for cytomegalovirus antigens. This cohort had only TCR beta chains sequenced, and the lack of alpha or paired-chain data limited which features could be detected. A later analysis reported that several top co-occurrence clusters appeared linked to parvovirus B19, influenza, CMV and Epstein-Barr virus. A later analysis found that HLA-associated TCR beta chains were more clonally expanded and had lower generation probabilities than equally common non-associated chains. An association between a missense DCLRE1C variant and V-gene and J-gene trimming of TCR beta chains was found in a later genetic analysis and replicated in an independent cohort. A later analysis found that TCR association rates varied across HLA loci, with DRB1 alleles showing the most associated TCRs and HLA-C alleles the fewest. Across donors, most TCR sequences were observed very rarely, whereas some public TCRs were present in many individuals. The only immune exposure information available for the cohort was CMV serostatus. When HLA alleles, especially DR and DQ, strongly co-occurred, TCR associations were difficult to assign to individual alleles. The sequencing pipeline was judged likely to have produced a cluster of highly shared sequence variants as a technical artifact. The study listed 150 to 200 TCR beta chains as associated with cytomegalovirus. A later analysis found that most CMV-associated TCR beta chains appeared HLA-restricted, with HLA associations seemingly driven largely by CMV exposure. Because HLA typing was unavailable for some donors at each locus, only the typed subset was used in association tests. In an earlier analysis of roughly 560 of the donors, most TCR beta V segments were observed in productive rearrangements about 90% or about 30% of the time, broadly matching IMGT annotations. Seventeen rarely observed V segments, including chromosome 9 orphons, were excluded from the earlier analysis of just under 600 of the donors because counts were too low. Compared with the approximately 710-donor mean, donors in an Asian-associated ancestry cluster had fewer N-insertions in productive TCRs, according to a later genetic analysis. Cytomegalovirus status was reported to be diagnosed by the classifier with high specificity and sensitivity in both the original and validation cohorts. In a later analysis, about 17,000 TCR beta sequences were associated with specific HLA alleles at a false discovery rate of 0.05.

The sequenced material came from PBMCs. The TCR originated in a man aged 18-30 years in good health and CMV-seronegative. Recombination connected TRBV7-2 to TRBJ1-1; a weak D assignment points to TRBD1 (5 bases agree). The CDR3 reads CASSLMGGDTEAFF. The nucleotide sequence reads as follows: TGTGCCAGCAGCTTAATGGGGGGGGACACTGAAGCTTTCTTT.